This T cell receptor (beta chain) is from a study of OX40 agonist ivuxolimab in advanced cancers. Study results and limitations: CD8+ T cells averaged more expanded clones than CD4+.

Comments on this clone: The antigen remains undetermined.

Patients were ruled out by autoimmune disease history or systemic immunosuppression. The CDR3 spans 17 residues. Germline loops: CDR1 SGHNT, CDR2 YYREEE (reference sequence). V lost 2 bases and J lost 7; bases outside the gene matches: 15. The data were produced by immunoSEQ multiplex PCR, yet TCRdb's version contains in-frame clones alone and is incomplete. Of roughly 11,000 clones listed, just over 85% are singletons. The TCR comes from an adult with an advanced solid tumor such as melanoma, head and neck, liver or kidney cancer. Material: CD4+ or CD8+ T cells sorted from blood, obtained in a trial of the OX40 agonist ivuxolimab. This chain links TRBV5-4 with TRBJ2-1, with 7 bases that match TRBD2. CDR3 DNA: TGTGCCAGCAGCTTTCCATCTCTAGGTGGGAGGGCGAATGAGCAGTTCTTC. It encodes CASSFPSLGGRANEQFF.